This passage covers 21 T cell receptor beta chains from one sample sequenced in a study of blood T cell repertoires in COVID-19. Assay: immunoSEQ multiplex PCR; the TCRdb copy retains only in-frame clones and omits some. The sample yields tens of thousands of clones, more than 70% seen once. Sequences were obtained from peripheral blood. These receptors originate from a human donor in a cohort sampled during active COVID-19.

V is TRBV27 and J is TRBJ2-3; no reliable D call. The CDR3 extends over 14 amino acids. V lost 6 bases to trimming and J lost 0 bases, with 10 bases between them. Germline V gives CDR1 MNHEY, CDR2 SMNVEV (reference sequence). The CDR3 DNA reads TGTGCCAGCAGCTATAACGGGAGCACAGATACGCAGTATTTT. It encodes CASSYNGSTDTQYF.

J is TRBJ2-3 and V is TRBV6-2 or TRBV6-3; TRBD2 matches at 15 bases. This CDR3 is built from 16 residues. Trimming at V came to 4 bases and at J to 4 bases, leaving 3 bases not matched to a gene. The germline CDR1 and CDR2 sequences are MNHEY and SVGEGT. Written as DNA, the CDR3 is TGTGCCAGCAGTTTCGGACTAGCGGGGGGGCCAGATACGCAGTATTTT. It is translated as CASSFGLAGGPDTQYF.

This clone was observed a few times. This chain links TRBV13 with TRBJ1-1; D possibly corresponds to TRBD1 (5 bases). This CDR3 region has 13 residues. The germline V gene has CDR1 PRHDT and CDR2 FYEKMQ (reference sequence). V dropped 5 bases and J dropped 6 bases, with 13 bases sitting between them. The CDR3 DNA reads TGTGCCAGCAGCAATCAGGGATACGCTGAAGCTTTCTTT. Protein: CASSNQGYAEAFF.

In the case of this clone: One junction end disagrees with the germline gene, perhaps due to a read error. The genes are TRBV14 and TRBJ1-2; D uncertain. Germline V CDR1 and CDR2: SGHDN, FVKESK. There are 13 residues in the CDR3. CDR3 sequence: CASSQGSRYGYTF. In DNA, the CDR3 is TGTGCCAGCAGTCAAGGGTCACGGTATGGCTACACCTTC.

The J gene is TRBJ1-2, the V gene TRBV9, with 7 positions matching TRBD1. The CDR3 contains 15 residues. Trimming cost V 3 bases and J 2 bases; bases outside gene matches: 7. CDR1 is SGDLS and CDR2 is YYNGEE in the germline V gene. CDR3 amino acids: CASSARQGPNYGYTF. The CDR3 DNA is TGTGCCAGCAGCGCACGACAGGGCCCCAACTATGGCTACACCTTC. Full variable domain (rest looked up from reference TRBV9 and TRBJ1-2): DSGVTQTPKHLITATGQRVTLRCSPRSGDLSVYWYQQSLDQGLQFLIQYYNGEERAKGNILERFSAQQFPDLHSELNLSSLELGDSALYFCASSARQGPNYGYTFGSGTRLTVV.

The gene calls are TRBV3-1 (or the pseudogene TRBV3-2) and TRBJ1-2; the D gene is possibly TRBD1 (5 bases). The CDR3 has 16 amino acids. From germline, CDR1 is LGHDT and CDR2 YNNKEL (reference sequence). The V and J ends lost 4 bases and 1 base respectively, with 16 bases between them. CDR3 in DNA: TGTGCCAGCAGCCGGTGGGGGGGATTCAATAACTATGGCTACACCTTC. Translating gives CASSRWGGFNNYGYTF.

This clone was counted a few times. V usage is TRBV9 and J usage is TRBJ2-3; TRBD2 agrees at 9 bases. J lost 0 bases, V lost 3 bases, and 11 bases had no gene match. The CDR3 length is 18 residues. Germline loops: CDR1 SGDLS, CDR2 YYNGEE. CDR3 protein: CASSDKRGAYPSTDTQYF. Here the CDR3 DNA reads TGTGCCAGCAGCGACAAGCGGGGGGCCTACCCTAGCACAGATACGCAGTATTTT.

The rearrangement links TRBV4-1 to TRBJ2-5; 12 positions match TRBD2. CDR1 and CDR2 from the germline V gene are MGHRA and YSYEKL. V shed 1 base, J shed 5 bases, and the junction held 11 bases outside the gene matches. The CDR3 has 18 residues. The DNA for the CDR3 is TGCGCCAGCAGCCAAGGTCTGGCTAGCGGGGGGGCGGCGGAGACCCAGTACTTC. This gives the protein CASSQGLASGGAAETQYF.

The chain combines TRBV6-7 with TRBJ2-7; 13 positions match TRBD2. TRBV6-7 is flagged as an ORF with uncertain function. With V trimmed by 2 bases and J by 6 bases, 16 bases remained unmatched. This CDR3 comprises 19 residues. CDR3 bases: TGTGCCAGCAGTTACCCACTACTAGCCACTAGCGGGGGGGCTTTCGAGCAGTACTTC. Translated: CASSYPLLATSGGAFEQYF.

This chain links TRBV6-2 or TRBV6-3 with TRBJ2-5, with TRBD2 matching 12 bases. Germline-derived CDR1 and CDR2 are MNHEY and SVGEGT. The length of the CDR3 is 17 residues. Trimming at V came to 2 bases and at J to 3 bases, leaving 7 bases not matched to a gene. The CDR3 is CASSYGLAGHYKETQYF. The CDR3 nucleotides read TGTGCCAGCAGTTACGGACTAGCGGGACACTATAAAGAGACCCAGTACTTC.

The V call is TRBV9, the J call TRBJ2-5; weak D call: TRBD1 (5 bases). Trimming removed 3 bases from V and 4 bases from J, with 13 bases in between. Germline V gives CDR1 SGDLS, CDR2 YYNGEE. The CDR3 sequence is 14 residues long. The CDR3 DNA is TGTGCCAGCAGCGCCTCAGGGTCCGCAGAGACCCAGTACTTC. It specifies CASSASGSAETQYF.

The chain uses TRBV19 and TRBJ2-5, with D possibly TRBD2 on 6 matching bases. Germline V lookup: CDR1 LNHDA, CDR2 SQIVND (reference sequence). Trimming shortened V by 8 bases and J by 3 bases, and 10 bases separated the two germline ends. This CDR3 comprises 12 residues. CDR3 sequence reads: CASRGAEETQYF. The CDR3 DNA reads as TGTGCCAGTCGCGGGGCCGAAGAGACCCAGTACTTC.

This clone was observed a handful of times. The rearrangement uses TRBV7-3 and TRBJ2-2; 7 bases match TRBD2. CDR3 length equals 14 residues. Trimming cost V 3 bases and J 5 bases; bases outside gene matches: 3. Germline V gene sequence: CDR1 SGHTA, CDR2 FQGTGA. In DNA form, the CDR3 reads TGTGCCAGCAGCTTCCTCGGGGGGACCGGGGAGCTGTTTTTT. Protein: CASSFLGGTGELFF.

The rearrangement links TRBV5-6 to TRBJ1-3, with D possibly matching TRBD1 (6 bases). CDR3 length: 15 residues. Germline V gene sequence: CDR1 SGHDT, CDR2 YYEEEE. V was clipped by 1 base and J by 6 bases, with 14 bases between them. The CDR3 coding sequence is TGTGCCAGCAGCTTGTGGCGGGGGGCTGAAAACACCATATATTTT. Its protein product is CASSLWRGAENTIYF.

The rearrangement links TRBV2 to TRBJ2-3; 12 positions match TRBD2. Looked up from germline, CDR1 is SNHLY and CDR2 is FYNNEI. Losses at the gene ends were 6 bases for V and 0 bases for J; bases not matched to a gene: 7. The CDR3 is 17 amino acids. The CDR3 bases are TGTGCCAGCAGGCGCTGGACTAGCGGGGCTAGCACAGATACGCAGTATTTT. Protein product: CASRRWTSGASTDTQYF.

This chain joins TRBV18 and TRBJ1-2; perhaps TRBD1 as D (6 bases). This CDR3 is 11 amino acids long. V lost 3 bases and J 12 bases, leaving 11 bases between the germline ends. Looked up from germline, CDR1 is KGHSH and CDR2 is LQKENI. The CDR3 here is CASSPQGIHTF. CDR3 nucleotides: TGTGCCAGCTCACCCCAGGGGATCCACACCTTC.

V gene TRBV11-2 combines with J gene TRBJ1-4; 9 bases align to TRBD1. Germline lookup yields CDR1 SGHAT and CDR2 FQNNGV. This CDR3 comprises 14 residues. V dropped 6 bases and J dropped 7; count of bases not matched to a gene: 6. The DNA for the CDR3 is TGTGCCAGCAGGCCGGGACAGGGACCTGAAAAACTGTTTTTT. Its protein is CASRPGQGPEKLFF.

This sequence joins TRBV19 and TRBJ1-6, with D possibly TRBD1 on 6 matching bases. Deletions cut 7 bases from V and 5 bases from J, with 12 bases between. Looked up from germline, CDR1 is LNHDA and CDR2 is SQIVND (reference sequence). This CDR3 is 14 amino acids long. DNA of the CDR3: TGTGCCAGTAAACCGGACAGCAATAATTCACCCCTCCACTTT. Residues: CASKPDSNNSPLHF.

In its sample, this clone ranks as medium-sized (0.01 to 0.1%). The identical CDR3 is also encoded by other nucleotide sequences in the sample. The chain recombines TRBV3-1 (or the pseudogene TRBV3-2) with TRBJ1-5, with D hard to call. V shed 4 bases and J shed 4 bases, with 8 bases lying between them. Germline CDR1 LGHDT, CDR2 YNNKEL (reference sequence). The CDR3 consists of 13 residues. The CDR3 loop reads CASSRTGNQPQHF. CDR3 nucleotides: TGTGCCAGCAGCCGAACCGGTAATCAGCCCCAGCATTTT.

V is TRBV5-1 and J is TRBJ2-5, with 9 bases identical to TRBD2. CDR3 length: 16 residues. Germline CDR1 reads SGHRS; CDR2 reads YFSETQ. The V gene end was trimmed by 5 bases and the J gene end by 2 bases; junction bases not matched to a gene: 10. The CDR3 loop is CASREIAGDPQETQYF. The CDR3 DNA reads TGCGCCAGCAGAGAAATAGCGGGGGACCCACAAGAGACCCAGTACTTC.

The V call is TRBV2, the J call TRBJ2-3; TRBD1 agrees at 9 bases. The CDR3 is 15 amino acids. Germline V gives CDR1 SNHLY, CDR2 FYNNEI. V dropped 5 bases and J dropped 2; count of bases not matched to a gene: 5. In DNA form, the CDR3 reads TGTGCCAGCAGTCGGGACAGGGTAATCACAGATACGCAGTATTTT. This sequence encodes CASSRDRVITDTQYF.